This TCR beta chain was observed in a study of shared clonotypes between healthy human individuals. Using immunoSEQ multiplex PCR, the repertoire was profiled, and TCRdb retains in-frame clones only, with some absent. Found here are millions of clones, around 94% of them singletons; the top ten hold roughly 0.15%. The CDR3 contains 14 residues. V gave up 6 bases and J gave up 4 bases; unmatched junction bases: 4. Germline V gene lookup returns CDR1 SNHLY and CDR2 FYNNEI. Of note for this clone: Other nucleotide sequences from this sample produce the same CDR3.

Within Nashville, Tennessee resided all donors, each a Caucasian adult. It was into CD45RA+ naive and CD45RA-negative memory subsets that the CD4+ cells were split. The sequence was collected from a man aged 18 to 29 in good health. Sequenced material: naive CD4+ T cells sorted from blood. Subset in this sample: CD45RA+ positively selected. The chain has TRBV2 and TRBJ1-5, with 9 positions matching TRBD1. DNA for the CDR3: TGTGCCAGCAGCCGACAGGGGGGGAATCAGCCCCAGCATTTT. It yields the protein CASSRQGGNQPQHF.